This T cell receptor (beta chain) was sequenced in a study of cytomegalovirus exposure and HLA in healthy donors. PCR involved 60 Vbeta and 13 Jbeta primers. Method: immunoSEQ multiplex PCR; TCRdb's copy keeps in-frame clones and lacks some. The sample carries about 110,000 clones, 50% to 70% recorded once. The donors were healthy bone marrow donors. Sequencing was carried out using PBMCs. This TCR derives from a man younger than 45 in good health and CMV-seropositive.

The CDR3 coding sequence is TGCGCCAGCAGCTTGGTCGGACAGGTTGGAAACACCATATATTTT. It codes for CASSLVGQVGNTIYF. The gene calls are TRBV5-1 and TRBJ1-3; TRBD1 matches at 7 bases. From germline, CDR1 is SGHRS and CDR2 YFSETQ. The CDR3 runs to 15 residues. V was pared by 0 bases and J by 3 bases, with 3 bases of the junction left unmatched.